A selection of T cell receptor beta chains follows, all from one sample in a study of cytomegalovirus exposure and HLA in healthy donors. Some clones are missing from TCRdb's copy, which holds only in-frame ones; the method was immunoSEQ multiplex PCR. The sample includes around 95,000 clones, roughly four fifths of them seen just once. Input material: PBMCs. These receptors came from a man between 25 and 39 years old in good health and CMV-seropositive. Each CDR3 is given with its conserved first and last residue. D genes are given only for firm matches. The size field is filled for only some rows; it gives once, few, many or a size class.

>TRBD2|TRBV9|-|TRBJ2-7
CASSPVGGEGRYEQYF
TGTGCCAGCAGCCCCGTCGGGGGGGAGGGCCGCTACGAGCAGTACTTC
>-|TRBV18|-|TRBJ2-2
CASSAAGQNTGELFF
TGTGCCAGCTCAGCTGCCGGACAGAACACCGGGGAGCTGTTTTTT
>TRBD1|TRBV29-1|-|TRBJ2-7
CSVAGQGYDEQYF
TGCAGCGTGGCGGGACAGGGTTACGACGAGCAGTACTTC
>-|TRBV10-2|-|TRBJ2-1
CASSEARASLNNEQFF
TGCGCCAGCAGTGAAGCGCGGGCCAGCCTAAACAATGAGCAGTTCTTC
>-|TRBV28|-|TRBJ2-7
CASEGDVSYEQYF
TGTGCCAGCGAGGGGGACGTCTCCTACGAGCAGTACTTC
>-|TRBV9|-|TRBJ1-1
CASSVDLSVNTEAFF
TGTGCCAGCAGCGTAGATCTGTCAGTGAACACTGAAGCTTTCTTT
>-|TRBV6-4|-|TRBJ2-1
CASSVGTDSGNEQFF
TGTGCCAGCAGTGTCGGGACTGACTCGGGCAATGAGCAGTTCTTC
>TRBD1|TRBV14|once|TRBJ2-7
CASSSLAGTVVYEQYF
TGTGCCAGCAGCTCCCTGGCTGGGACAGTGGTCTACGAGCAGTACTTC
>TRBD2|TRBV19|few|TRBJ2-3
CASSIRTSGIDTQYF
TGTGCCAGTAGTATCAGGACTAGCGGGATAGATACGCAGTATTTT
>-|TRBV28|-|TRBJ2-7
CASSPDYTYEQYF
TGTGCCAGCAGTCCTGACTATACCTACGAGCAGTACTTC
>TRBD2|TRBV13|-|TRBJ2-5
CASSLVGLAGGKETQYF
TGTGCCAGCAGCTTAGTGGGGCTAGCGGGGGGTAAAGAGACCCAGTACTTC
>TRBD2|TRBV5-4|-|TRBJ2-1
CASSLGVIAGTYNEQFF
TGTGCCAGCAGCTTGGGAGTGATAGCGGGTACCTACAATGAGCAGTTCTTC
>-|TRBV2|once|TRBJ2-1
CASSAPSPYNEQFF
TGTGCCAGCAGTGCCCCGAGCCCTTACAATGAGCAGTTCTTC
>TRBD1|TRBV28|once|TRBJ1-5
CASLQGAGNQPQHF
TGTGCCAGCCTACAGGGGGCTGGCAATCAGCCCCAGCATTTT
>-|TRBV14|-|TRBJ2-5
CASSLLAGETQYF
TGTGCCAGCAGTCTCTTAGCCGGGGAGACCCAGTACTTC
>-|TRBV5-1|-|TRBJ2-7
CASSGGAGSSYEQYF
TGCGCCAGCAGCGGAGGGGCGGGGTCCTCCTACGAGCAGTACTTC
>-|TRBV7-9|-|TRBJ1-2
CASSFGVQGYTF
TGTGCCAGCAGCTTCGGGGTTCAGGGCTACACCTTC
>-|TRBV28|-|TRBJ2-2
CASREAGELFF
TGTGCCAGCAGGGAGGCCGGGGAGCTGTTTTTT
>-|TRBV28|once|TRBJ1-6
CASYARQGYNSPLHF
TGTGCCAGCTATGCCCGCCAGGGATATAATTCACCCCTCCACTTT
>-|TRBV4-2|-|TRBJ1-4
CASSQGALAGEKLFF
TGTGCCAGCAGCCAAGGAGCGTTAGCGGGTGAAAAACTGTTTTTT
>TRBD2|TRBV30|-|TRBJ2-3
CAWSTGGSTDTQYF
TGTGCCTGGAGTACCGGGGGGAGCACAGATACGCAGTATTTT
>TRBD1|TRBV28|-|TRBJ1-2
CASRWTGAKGGYTF
TGTGCCAGCAGGTGGACAGGGGCGAAGGGTGGCTACACCTTC
>-|TRBV18|-|TRBJ2-5
CASSPLLQETQYF
TGTGCCAGCTCTCCACTATTACAAGAGACCCAGTACTTC
>-|TRBV2|few|TRBJ1-1
CASVRGWSTEAFF
TGTGCCAGCGTTCGGGGGTGGAGCACTGAAGCTTTCTTT